This T cell receptor beta chain was captured in a study of blood T cell repertoires in COVID-19 (dated by TCRdb to about 2020). Background for the entire study: The collaborator samples originated in the United States, Italy and Spain and spanned the acute and convalescent phases of COVID-19. Samples were obtained from the ongoing ImmuneRACE study (first 160 participants) and from over a thousand subjects provided by 6 global collaborators. Nearly every sample came with metadata listing a de-identified subject ID, COVID-19 status, age in years and sex. The dataset comprised deeply sampled blood TCRbeta repertoires from subjects exposed to, actively infected with, or recovered from COVID-19. The prospective study material was composed of cDNA or gDNA derived from T cells, B-cell-depleted T cells, or PBMCs. The repertoires were made available in a free public database intended to serve as a resource for research on the immune response to SARS-CoV-2. Where available, HLA class I and class II types were taken from metadata supplied by the sample provider and were not determined by assay-based typing.

Summary of the overall study and its limitations: How much clinical and demographic metadata was included differed by source and by participant, and the metadata was provided uncurated.

This clone has a handful of counts. Its antigen has not been determined. Per-nucleotide qualities are absent, and no much larger clonotype sits a single base away. Collaborating institutions collected whole blood in K2EDTA tubes following their own protocols. For TCRbeta analysis, collaborators shipped samples as frozen whole blood, isolated PBMCs, or DNA extracted from either of those sample types. The germline V gene gives CDR1 as MNHEY and CDR2 as SVGAGI. From the cysteine up to the phenylalanine, the CDR3 has a length of 12 residues. The read is trimmed to its CDR3 DNA, 36 bases read in frame from base 1. The V end loses 4 bases and the J end loses 4 bases, and a stretch of 7 bases separates them. TCRbeta CDR3 regions were amplified from genomic DNA by means of the immunoSEQ Assay, a bias-controlled multiplex PCR. The study's processing was this. The number of nucleated cells in each sample was estimated from the amplification of reference gene primers within the assay. Sequence reads were collapsed and filtered to measure the absolute abundance of every unique TCRbeta CDR3 rearrangement. For each sample, productive Simpson clonality was calculated by taking the square root of Simpson's diversity index across productive rearrangements. Sourced from immuneACCESS, this table was stored by TCRdb with only in-frame sequences that have V and J called. A share of the clones is absent; for the studies checked, an unresolved V gene accounts for under half, and the remainder has no known explanation. For V, J and clone size, that table is used; D and trimming come from the DNA. This sample is represented by some 52,000 clones; 89% of them were singletons. The top ten constitute around 5.1% of the sample.

The rearrangement combines TRBV6-5 with TRBJ1-2, and the D gene may be TRBD1, 5 bases matching. This clonotype was sampled from a man between 60 and 70 years old with active COVID-19. The sequenced sample consisted of peripheral blood. CDR3 protein: CASSSTAYGYTF. In nucleotides, the sequence is TGTGCCAGCAGTTCGACAGCCTATGGCTACACCTTC.